This T cell receptor (beta chain) emerged from a study of blood T cells in healthy people across ages. Using a J-beta primer mix together with a sample-barcoded 5' primer, a second PCR was run for roughly 6 to 12 cycles. A single record per CDR3 protein comes from TCRdb applying MiXCR to the 5' RACE reads. Of roughly 860,000 distinct CDR3 sequences in the sample, approximately 67% were seen once. In its sample, this clonotype was seen a few times. The CDR3 is 16 residues long. After removal of 2 bases from V and 9 bases from J, the junction contained 10 bases not matched to a gene. Germline V gene lookup returns CDR1 DFQATT and CDR2 SNEGSKA (reference sequence).

The sequence derives from a young man in good health. Material: blood. The chain couples TRBV20-1 to TRBJ1-6; 10 positions match TRBD1. This CDR3 reads CSARSGTGAKGSPLHF. The CDR3 DNA reads TGCAGTGCTAGATCCGGGACAGGGGCTAAGGGTTCACCCCTCCACTTT.